This T cell receptor beta chain was sequenced during a study of response to subunit inactivated influenza vaccine. Remarks on this clonotype: Its antigen is still unknown.

Each CDR3 protein is one row after TCRdb ran MiXCR on the RT-PCR reads. The sample holds some 800,000 distinct CDR3 sequences, 21% seen once. Regarding the study as a whole: After each seasonal influenza vaccination, few new T cells are recruited, the authors suggested.

Per germline, CDR1 SGHDN and CDR2 FVKESK. The CDR3 runs to 17 residues. V dropped 0 bases and J dropped 4 bases, with 16 bases sitting between them. The sequencing used PBMCs from blood, collected more than 4 days after vaccination. The sequence came from a man in his fifties who received an inactivated influenza vaccine. The chain employs TRBV14 and TRBJ2-1; possible D gene TRBD2, 5 bases. DNA for the CDR3: TGTGCCAGCAGCCAAGATTTGCCTAGCAATAAGTACAATGAGCAGTTCTTC. This codes for CASSQDLPSNKYNEQFF.